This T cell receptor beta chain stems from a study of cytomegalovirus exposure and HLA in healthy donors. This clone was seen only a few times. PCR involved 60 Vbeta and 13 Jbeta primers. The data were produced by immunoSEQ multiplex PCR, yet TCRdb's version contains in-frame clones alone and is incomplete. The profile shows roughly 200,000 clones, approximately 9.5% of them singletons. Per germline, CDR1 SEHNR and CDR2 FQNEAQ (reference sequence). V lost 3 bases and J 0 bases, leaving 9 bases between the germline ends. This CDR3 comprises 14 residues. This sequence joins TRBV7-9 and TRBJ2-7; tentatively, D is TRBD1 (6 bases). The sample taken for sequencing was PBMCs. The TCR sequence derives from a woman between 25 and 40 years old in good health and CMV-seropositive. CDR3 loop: CASSFTGNSYEQYF. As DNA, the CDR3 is TGTGCCAGCAGCTTTACAGGGAACTCCTACGAGCAGTACTTC.